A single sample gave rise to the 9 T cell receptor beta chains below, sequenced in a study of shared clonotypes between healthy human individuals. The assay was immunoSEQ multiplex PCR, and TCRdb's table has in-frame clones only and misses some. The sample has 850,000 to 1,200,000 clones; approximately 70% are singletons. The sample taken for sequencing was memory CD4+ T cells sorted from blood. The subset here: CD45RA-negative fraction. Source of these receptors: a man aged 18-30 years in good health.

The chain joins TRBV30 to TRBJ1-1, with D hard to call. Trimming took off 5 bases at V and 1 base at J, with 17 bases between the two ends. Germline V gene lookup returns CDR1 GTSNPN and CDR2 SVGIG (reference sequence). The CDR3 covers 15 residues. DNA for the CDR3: TGTGCCTGGGGTCCGATGACAAGCAAGAACACTGAAGCTTTCTTT. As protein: CAWGPMTSKNTEAFF.

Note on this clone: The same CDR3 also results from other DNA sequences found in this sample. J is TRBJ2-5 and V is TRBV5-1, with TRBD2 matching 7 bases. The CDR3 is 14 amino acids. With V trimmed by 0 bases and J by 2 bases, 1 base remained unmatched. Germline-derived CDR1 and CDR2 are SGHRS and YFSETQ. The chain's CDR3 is CASSLEGGQETQYF. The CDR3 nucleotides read TGCGCCAGCAGCTTGGAGGGAGGGCAAGAGACCCAGTACTTC. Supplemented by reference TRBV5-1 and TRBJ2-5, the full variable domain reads KAGVTQTPRYLIKTRGQQVTLSCSPISGHRSVSWYQQTPGQGLQFLFEYFSETQRNKGNFPGRFSGRQFSNSRSEMNVSTLELGDSALYLCASSLEGGQETQYFGPGTRLLVL.

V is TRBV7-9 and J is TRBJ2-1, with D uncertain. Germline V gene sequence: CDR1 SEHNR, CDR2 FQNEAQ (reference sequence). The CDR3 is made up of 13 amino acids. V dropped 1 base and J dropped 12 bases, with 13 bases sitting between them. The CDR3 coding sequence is TGTGCCAGCAGCTTAGATGAGGCTTTGGGGCAGTTCTTC. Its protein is CASSLDEALGQFF.

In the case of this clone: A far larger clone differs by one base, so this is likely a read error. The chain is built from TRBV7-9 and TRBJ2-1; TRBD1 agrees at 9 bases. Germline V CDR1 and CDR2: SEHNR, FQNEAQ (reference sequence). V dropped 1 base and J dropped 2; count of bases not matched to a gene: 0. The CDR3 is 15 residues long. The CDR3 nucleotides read TGTGCCAGCAGCTTAGGACAGGGGGCCTACAATGAGCAGTTCTTC. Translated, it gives CASSLGQGAYNEQFF.

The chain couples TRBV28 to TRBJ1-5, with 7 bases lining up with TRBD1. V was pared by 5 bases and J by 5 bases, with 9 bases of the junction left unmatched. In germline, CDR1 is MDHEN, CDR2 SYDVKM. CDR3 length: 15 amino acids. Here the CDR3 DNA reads TGTGCCAGCAGTGCGGGACAGACCAGGGATCAGCCCCAGCATTTT. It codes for CASSAGQTRDQPQHF.

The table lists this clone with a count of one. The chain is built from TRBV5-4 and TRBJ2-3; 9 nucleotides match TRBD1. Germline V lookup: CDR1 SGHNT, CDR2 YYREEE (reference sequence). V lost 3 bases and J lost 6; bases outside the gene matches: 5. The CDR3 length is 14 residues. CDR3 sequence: CASSWDRADDTQYF. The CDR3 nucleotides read TGTGCCAGCAGCTGGGACAGGGCCGACGATACGCAGTATTTT.

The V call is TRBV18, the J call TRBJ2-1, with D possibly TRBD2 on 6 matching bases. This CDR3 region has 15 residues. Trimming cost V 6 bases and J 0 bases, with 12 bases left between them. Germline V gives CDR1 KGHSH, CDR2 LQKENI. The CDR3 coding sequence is TGTGCCAGCTCCCTTATCGGGGGCTCCTACAATGAGCAGTTCTTC. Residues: CASSLIGGSYNEQFF.

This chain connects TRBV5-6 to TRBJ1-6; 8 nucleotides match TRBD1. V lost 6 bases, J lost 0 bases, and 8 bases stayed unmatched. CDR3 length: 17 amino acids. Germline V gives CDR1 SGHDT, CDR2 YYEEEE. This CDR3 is CASNGQGGSSYNSPLHF. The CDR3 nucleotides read TGTGCCAGCAACGGACAGGGTGGGAGCTCCTATAATTCACCCCTCCACTTT.

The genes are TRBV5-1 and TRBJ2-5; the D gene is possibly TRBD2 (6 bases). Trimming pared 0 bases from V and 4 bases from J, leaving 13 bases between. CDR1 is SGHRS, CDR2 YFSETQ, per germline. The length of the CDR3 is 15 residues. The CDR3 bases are TGCGCCAGCAGCTTGGCTCTAGCGCCCCGAGAGACCCAGTACTTC. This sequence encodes CASSLALAPRETQYF. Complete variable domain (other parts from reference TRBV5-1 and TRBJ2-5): KAGVTQTPRYLIKTRGQQVTLSCSPISGHRSVSWYQQTPGQGLQFLFEYFSETQRNKGNFPGRFSGRQFSNSRSEMNVSTLELGDSALYLCASSLALAPRETQYFGPGTRLLVL.